This passage covers 6 T cell receptor beta chains from one sample sequenced in a study of blood T cell repertoires in COVID-19. TCRdb's table, derived via immunoSEQ multiplex PCR, lists solely in-frame clones and lacks some. The profile covers 120,000 or so clones, with approximately 86% appearing a single time and approximately 0.81% taken by the ten largest. The sample comprised peripheral blood. The receptors come from a woman aged 45-59 years with active or convalescent COVID-19.

The chain joins TRBV29-1 to TRBJ2-7; 7 nucleotides match TRBD1. Germline V gene lookup returns CDR1 SQVTM and CDR2 ANQGSEA. V was clipped by 8 bases and J by 6 bases; unmatched bases: 16. This CDR3 region has 14 residues. CDR3 sequence: CSTKLGQHSAEQYF. CDR3 sequence (DNA): TGCAGCACTAAACTGGGACAGCACTCCGCCGAGCAGTACTTC.

This rearrangement joins TRBV5-5 to TRBJ2-5, with 8 bases identical to TRBD2. The CDR3 sequence is 16 residues long. The J segment lost 5 bases and the V segment lost 4 bases, leaving 13 bases of the junction unmatched. Germline V gives CDR1 SGHKS, CDR2 YYEKEE (reference sequence). CDR3 residues: CASSKSGGASGETQYF. DNA for the CDR3: TGTGCCAGCAGCAAAAGTGGGGGCGCTAGCGGGGAGACCCAGTACTTC.

V and J are TRBV10-2 and TRBJ2-7; 14 nucleotides align to TRBD2. The CDR3 spans 16 residues. J was trimmed by 0 bases and V by 4 bases; bases with no gene match: 2. Germline assignment: CDR1 WSHSY and CDR2 SAAADI. This chain's CDR3 is CASSGTSGRSSYEQYF. The CDR3 coding sequence is TGCGCCAGCAGTGGGACTAGCGGGAGGAGCTCCTACGAGCAGTACTTC.

The chain couples TRBV7-2 to TRBJ2-7; no definite D call. Trimming took 3 bases from V and 0 from J, leaving 6 bases between them. This CDR3 is built from 13 residues. From germline, CDR1 is SGHTA and CDR2 FQGNSA. The CDR3 sequence: CASSFPSSYEQYF. The CDR3 coding sequence is TGTGCCAGCAGCTTCCCGAGCTCCTACGAGCAGTACTTC. The variable domain in full, with the rest retrieved from reference TRBV7-2 and TRBJ2-7, is GAGVSQSPSNKVTEKGKDVELRCDPISGHTALYWYRQSLGQGLEFLIYFQGNSAPDKSGLPSDRFSAERTGGSVSTLTIQRTQQEDSAVYLCASSFPSSYEQYFGPGTRLTVT.

This chain joins TRBV28 and TRBJ2-3, with 12 bases lining up with TRBD2. V was clipped by 6 bases and J by 1 base; unmatched bases: 8. In germline, CDR1 is MDHEN, CDR2 SYDVKM. The CDR3 consists of 17 residues. CDR3 nucleotide sequence: TGTGCCAGCAGCCCAAACCGACTAGCGGGAGGCACAGATACGCAGTATTTT. It encodes CASSPNRLAGGTDTQYF.

The chain is built from TRBV29-1 and TRBJ1-1, with 11 bases that match TRBD1. V was pared by 7 bases and J by 6 bases, with 7 bases of the junction left unmatched. CDR1 is SQVTM and CDR2 is ANQGSEA in the germline V gene. CDR3 length equals 13 residues. The CDR3 DNA follows: TGCAGCGCACGGACAGGGGGCCTATCTGAAGCTTTCTTT. The encoded protein is CSARTGGLSEAFF.